Listed below are T cell receptor beta chains from one sample, sequenced in a study of T cell repertoires in cytomegalovirus infection. Each CDR3 protein gets one entry after TCRdb re-called the reads with MiXCR. This table holds 70,000 to 85,000 distinct CDR3 sequences, about 40% found once. These receptors have no identified antigens. The source material was CD8+ T cells from cultured PBMCs, sampled from culture after CMV antigen stimulation. The receptors shown here come from a human donor in good health (CMV status not recorded). Some clones in this sample may be carry-over from other donors' samples. CDR3s include the opening cysteine and the closing phenylalanine or tryptophan. The D gene is left open where the match is weak. Clone size is not always given. Where it is, it says once, few, many or a class for expanded clones.

clone size,J gene,V gene,D gene,CDR3 DNA,CDR3 protein
.,TRBJ1-1,TRBV6-2/TRBV6-3,.,TGTGCCAGCAGCCCGGACACCCTGAACACTGAAGCTTTCTTT,CASSPDTLNTEAFF
.,TRBJ1-1,TRBV27,.,TGTGCCAGCAGTTACAACTCGGGGGGGAGGACTGAAGCTTTCTTT,CASSYNSGGRTEAFF
few,TRBJ1-4,TRBV7-2,TRBD1,TGTGCCAGCAGCCTCCGGACAGGGATAGATGAAAAACTGTTTTTT,CASSLRTGIDEKLFF
.,TRBJ1-4,TRBV7-9,.,TGTGCCAGCAGCTCGACCGAAGACAGTTCTCGGGGTGAAAAACTGTTTTTT,CASSSTEDSSRGEKLFF
few,TRBJ2-2,TRBV2,.,TGTGCCAGCAGTTTTGGGGGACGGACAACACGCGGGGAGCTGTTTTTT,CASSFGGRTTRGELFF
few,TRBJ1-1,TRBV6-6,.,TGTGCCAGCAGCCGTCCTTTCCCCCCTTCGAACACTGAAGCTTTCTTT,CASSRPFPPSNTEAFF
few,TRBJ1-5,TRBV7-2,.,TGTGCCAGCAGCTTAGCAGGGTTGAGCAATCAGCCCCAGCATTTT,CASSLAGLSNQPQHF
many,TRBJ1-4,TRBV6-2/TRBV6-3,TRBD1,TGTGCCAGCAGTCCTAATCCAGGGGGCCGTGAAAAACTGTTTTTT,CASSPNPGGREKLFF
.,TRBJ1-3,TRBV7-8,.,TGTGCCAGCAGCTCATCAGTGTCCCCCGGGGGCACCATATATTTT,CASSSSVSPGGTIYF
.,TRBJ2-1,TRBV19,TRBD2,TGTGCCAGTAGTCCGAACCCAGCGGGGGGGCCTTACAATGAGCAGTTCTTC,CASSPNPAGGPYNEQFF
.,TRBJ2-1,TRBV4-3,TRBD2,TGCGCCAGCAGCTACCCCGGGACTAGCGGGGGGCCCGTCTCCTACAATGAGCAGTTCTTC,CASSYPGTSGGPVSYNEQFF
.,TRBJ2-3,TRBV6-6,TRBD2,TGTGCCAGCACCAAAGCCTCCGGACTAGCGACAGATACGCAGTATTTT,CASTKASGLATDTQYF
few,TRBJ2-2,TRBV7-6,.,TGTGCCAGCAGCTCAACGCCGGGACAGAACACCGGGGAGCTGTTTTTT,CASSSTPGQNTGELFF
.,TRBJ2-3,TRBV5-6,.,TGTGCCAGCAGCTTGGCGCTGTGGACAGACGCCTCGGATACGCAGTATTTT,CASSLALWTDASDTQYF
few,TRBJ2-3,TRBV11-2,.,TGTGCCAGCAGCTTAGATACGGGGTACACAGATACGCAGTATTTT,CASSLDTGYTDTQYF
few,TRBJ2-5,TRBV11-2,.,TGTGCCAGCAGCTCCCCGGTATGGACATATCAAGAGACCCAGTACTTC,CASSSPVWTYQETQYF
.,TRBJ2-3,TRBV7-4,TRBD2,TGTGCCAGCAGCTACGGGACTAGTGGTACAGATACGCAGTATTTT,CASSYGTSGTDTQYF
.,TRBJ1-2,TRBV4-1,TRBD1,TGCGTCAGCAGCCAGGCCCTGGGCAGGGGGCCGGACTATGGCTACACCTTC,CVSSQALGRGPDYGYTF
.,TRBJ1-6,TRBV28,TRBD1,TGTGCCAGCAGTTTCGGGACAGGTGATTCACCCCTCCACTTT,CASSFGTGDSPLHF
few,TRBJ1-2,TRBV7-2,.,TGTGCCAGCAGCTTATCAGGGACGTTAGACTATGGCTACACCTTC,CASSLSGTLDYGYTF
few,TRBJ2-1,TRBV7-2,.,TGTGCCAGCAGCTTAGCGATCAGTTACAATGAGCAGTTCTTC,CASSLAISYNEQFF
.,TRBJ2-7,TRBV12-3/TRBV12-4,.,TGTGCCAGCACCCCGCCGGGGGTCTACGAGCAGTACTTC,CASTPPGVYEQYF
.,TRBJ1-1,TRBV11-2,.,TGTGCCAGCAGCTCGACCGCCTCCAGCTCCACTGAAGCTTTCTTT,CASSSTASSSTEAFF
medium-sized,TRBJ2-7,TRBV7-9,TRBD2,TGTGCCAGCAGCTTAATGGAGGTGGGGGGGTCCACCTCTTACGAGCAGTACTTC,CASSLMEVGGSTSYEQYF
few,TRBJ1-4,TRBV7-6,TRBD1,TGTGCCAGCAGAGGGACAGGGTCAACTAATGAAAAACTGTTTTTT,CASRGTGSTNEKLFF
.,TRBJ1-6,TRBV7-9,.,TGTGCCAGCAAGGGTGAAAGAAATTCACCCCTCCACTTT,CASKGERNSPLHF
few,TRBJ1-2,TRBV12-3/TRBV12-4,TRBD1,TGTGCCAGCAAACAGGGGGAGCACTATGGCTACACCTTC,CASKQGEHYGYTF
few,TRBJ1-4,TRBV7-8,.,TGTGCCAGCAGCTTAGCGATTCGGGGCGGGGAAAAACTGTTTTTT,CASSLAIRGGEKLFF
few,TRBJ2-7,TRBV6-1,TRBD1,TGTGCCAGCAGCGACCCGGGACAGGTCTACGAGCAGTACTTC,CASSDPGQVYEQYF
.,TRBJ2-2,TRBV5-1,.,TGCGCCAGCAGCTTGGGTGGTTCGGCAGGAGGAAACACCGGGGAGCTGTTTTTT,CASSLGGSAGGNTGELFF
once,TRBJ1-1,TRBV7-8,.,TGTGCCAGCAGCTTAGCATTGGGGAACCGGGGAACTTTCTTT,CASSLALGNRGTFF
.,TRBJ2-5,TRBV15,.,TGTGCCACCAGCAGAGATCGGGCTAGCTCGGAGACCCAGTACTTC,CATSRDRASSETQYF
few,TRBJ1-1,TRBV4-1,.,TGCGCCAGCAGCCATGACAATGAAGCTTTCTTT,CASSHDNEAFF
few,TRBJ2-2,TRBV7-9,TRBD1,TGTGCCAGCAGCCCACGGACAGGGTATCCCGGGGAGCTGTTTTTT,CASSPRTGYPGELFF
.,TRBJ1-1,TRBV27,.,TGTGCCAGCAGTTTAGTAGAGGGTTTCACTGAAGCTTTCTTT,CASSLVEGFTEAFF
many,TRBJ1-2,TRBV7-2,.,TGTGCCAGCAGCCCCCGGTCTACTGACTACACCTTC,CASSPRSTDYTF
.,TRBJ2-3,TRBV4-2,TRBD2,TGTGCCAGCAGCCAAGCGCTTGGGTTGGTCGGCGGGGGAGCCACAGATACGCAGTATTTT,CASSQALGLVGGGATDTQYF
.,TRBJ2-3,TRBV12-3/TRBV12-4,TRBD1,TGTGCCAGCAGCCATCCTAGGACAGGCCCTCTCACAGATACGCAGTATTTT,CASSHPRTGPLTDTQYF
few,TRBJ1-5,TRBV19,.,TGTGCCAGTAGTATCAGCGGCAATCAGCCCCAGCATTTT,CASSISGNQPQHF
.,TRBJ1-5,TRBV28,.,TGTGCCAGCAGTTTAGTAGACAGTCGCATCTATAGCAATCAGCCCCAGCATTTT,CASSLVDSRIYSNQPQHF